This TCR beta chain is from a study of cytomegalovirus exposure and HLA in healthy donors (TCRdb year 2017). Context from the whole study: In an earlier analysis of 587 of the donors, 276 Gb of sequence data and approximately 100 million unique TCR beta sequences from 180 million or so T cells were reported. Across approximately 400 genotyped donors of the cohort, an average of about 250,000 unique TCR beta nucleotide sequences per donor were sequenced, and roughly a sixth of those sequences were non-productive. Every repertoire in the discovery cohort had been generated on one and the same sequencing platform. Alongside the repertoire data, information on donor age, sex, ethnicity and CMV serostatus was compiled. The later analysis used no new phenotypic data to find candidate immune exposures, relying instead on TCR beta sequences and their occurrence across donors. The study profiled the T cell repertoires of 500 to 800 subjects by immunosequencing and related them to cytomegalovirus serostatus. To study patterns of TCR occurrence, a later analysis re-analyzed previously published TCR beta repertoires from around 670 donors and added high-resolution HLA genotyping. High-throughput TCR immunosequencing, statistical association of individual TCRs with disease status, and machine learning were combined to predict cytomegalovirus infection status. Of the approximately 400 genotyped donors, about 84% fell in the genetic ancestry cluster associated with self-reported Caucasian donors. In an earlier analysis of over 550 of the donors, high-throughput TCR beta sequencing was used to judge whether each TCR beta V gene segment behaved as functional or pseudogenic. Because of strong linkage in the cohort, roughly five DR-DQ haplotypes were treated as single units for association and clustering. In a later genetic analysis, genome-wide SNP genotypes for about three fifths of the 666 donors were used, and that subset was treated as a discovery cohort. HLA typing covered class I and class II loci at four-digit resolution. The aim of the study was to test whether cataloging public T cell receptors could identify signatures of past pathogen exposure. Roughly 300 gigabases of sequencing data and tens of millions of unique TCR sequences made up an early release that covered fewer than 650 HLA-typed donors. Typing coverage varied by locus: roughly 629-640 donors for A, B, C, DRB1 and DQB1; roughly 500 for DQA1; over 600 for DPA1; 450 to 480 for DPB1. A separate validation cohort of roughly 130 different subjects was used in addition to the 666-subject first cohort. The paper's findings and limits, for the study overall: While some public TCRs were present in many individuals, most TCR sequences turned up only very rarely across donors. A later genetic analysis associated a missense DCLRE1C variant with V-gene and J-gene trimming of TCR beta chains, and an independent cohort replicated the association. A further reported finding was that TCR beta sequences accurately predicted the HLA-A and HLA-B alleles for most subjects in the first cohort. In a later analysis, TCR association rates were found to vary across HLA loci, with the most associated TCRs seen for DRB1 alleles and the fewest for HLA-C alleles. It was suggested by the authors that the approach could potentially be generalized to other disease states and immunological phenotypes. In both the original and validation cohorts, the classifier was reported to diagnose cytomegalovirus status with high specificity and sensitivity. The study gave a list of some 150 TCR beta chains associated with cytomegalovirus. A cluster of highly shared sequence variants was judged likely to represent a technical artifact of the sequencing pipeline. Assigning TCR associations to individual alleles was difficult when HLA alleles, especially DR and DQ, strongly co-occurred. Broadly in line with IMGT annotations, most TCR beta V segments showed up in productive rearrangements about 87% or about 30% of the time in an earlier analysis of several hundred of the donors. Because some donors lacked HLA typing at each locus, the association tests relied only on the typed subset. Correlated functional status among segregating V segments might reflect linkage disequilibrium, but an unknown experimental factor could not be ruled out. In a later analysis, several top co-occurrence clusters were reported to appear linked to parvovirus B19, influenza, CMV and Epstein-Barr virus. Some IMGT-functional V segments, including TRBV6-2 and TRBV6-3, could not be distinguished by the 87-base-pair reads and were therefore excluded. According to a later genetic analysis, donors in an Asian-associated ancestry cluster had fewer N-insertions in productive TCRs than the approximately 670-donor mean. A later analysis associated 16,951 TCR beta sequences with specific HLA alleles at a false discovery rate of 0.05. The cohort was sequenced for TCR beta chains only, and without alpha or paired-chain data the features that could be detected were limited. In a later analysis, HLA-associated TCR beta chains showed more clonal expansion and lower generation probabilities than non-associated chains that were equally common. In vitro tests confirmed that a few of the cytomegalovirus-associated TCR beta chains recognize cytomegalovirus antigens. Roughly uniform sequencing depth across donors was assumed in presence/absence analyses, although this assumption may not hold. Immune exposure information for the cohort was limited to CMV serostatus. Because counts were too low, about 18 rarely observed V segments, including chromosome 9 orphons, were excluded from the earlier analysis of 500 to 700 of the donors. In a later analysis, most CMV-associated TCR beta chains were found to appear HLA-restricted, with HLA associations seemingly driven largely by CMV exposure.

Comments on this clone: Its antigen remains undetermined. Base qualities are not at hand, and no much larger clone is one base apart.

Library generation was performed with the immunoSEQ multiplex PCR assay. A mixture of 60 forward primers for TCR Vbeta segments and 13 reverse primers for TCR Jbeta segments was used in the multiplex PCR. Amplification of the CDR3 region of rearranged TCR beta genes was performed with a multiplex PCR assay on genomic DNA. The amplified TCR beta libraries were sequenced on the Illumina HiSeq System as 87-base-pair reads. Turning to the authors' computational methods: Across the roughly 640 repertoires, a later analysis counted 78 million or so unique TCR beta chains, 9 million to 14 million of which were shared by at least two donors. A nearest-neighbor algorithm error-corrected the raw reads and collapsed the reads into unique sequences, merging closely related sequences to remove PCR and sequencing errors. CDR3 sequences were aligned to IMGT reference sequences to assign V, D and J gene segments. Each retained sequence needed at least a six-nucleotide match to both a V gene segment and a J gene segment. Rearrangements were classified as productive when the CDR3 lacked stop codons and remained in frame with V and J, and all other rearrangements were classified as non-productive. CDR3 was defined according to IMGT convention as the region running from the second conserved V-encoded cysteine to the conserved J-encoded phenylalanine. In an earlier analysis of approximately 500 of the donors, sequences lacking an unambiguous match to a single V gene segment were excluded. In an earlier analysis of 587 of the donors, a V segment was called functional when productive rearrangements were above 56.7%, and segregating when the standard deviation between donors exceeded 5%. A statistical classification framework was developed to diagnose cytomegalovirus status using the catalog of TCR beta chain sequences. In a later analysis, TCR nucleotide sequences were compared against IMGT/GENE-DB human TR gene sequences so that V and J genes could be assigned. In a later analysis, CDR3 sequences and most-parsimonious VDJ recombination scenarios were assigned using the TCRdist pipeline. In a later analysis, every TCR beta chain was defined by the combination of its CDR3 amino acid sequence and its V-gene family, and reads without a unique V-gene family were dropped. To address suspected cross-contamination and a sequencing artifact, a later analysis removed roughly 580 highly shared, low-generation-probability nucleotide sequences. In a later analysis, a clonal expansion index for each public chain was calculated from normalized within-repertoire ranks of inferred template counts. A later analysis computed generation probabilities with a VDJ recombination model fitted to out-of-frame rearrangements, and checked the results against IGoR. In a later analysis, hypergeometric tests were used to score TCR-TCR, TCR-HLA and TCR-CMV co-occurrence, with a repertoire-size bias correction applied to TCR pairs. In a later analysis, false discovery rates were estimated by permuting HLA or CMV assignments 20 times. In a later analysis, co-occurring TCRs were grouped with DBSCAN, and TCRdist sequence similarity was added when clustering was performed within HLA-allele-positive subsets. Repertoires with fewer than 30,000 or more than 120,000 public chains were left out of co-occurrence clustering, as were four to six repertoires with anomalous nucleotide sharing. TCRdb obtained this table from immuneACCESS and retained in-frame rearrangements with V and J assigned. These tables miss some clones; where compared with another copy, unresolved V genes account for less than half of the shortfall, and the remainder is unexplained. The D gene and trimming were derived from the DNA, and the V and J assignments and clone size from that table. The sample records 110,000 to 150,000 clones, roughly 80% of which are singletons. Of the sample, about 5.3% falls within the top ten clones.

The cohort consisted of 670 or so healthy bone marrow donors. Cohort members were all nominally healthy when sampled, although unrecorded immune exposures were likely present. The donor tested CMV seronegative and was one of the 352 seronegative cohort members. A peripheral blood sample was provided by each donor, and peripheral blood mononuclear cells were used for TCR beta sequencing. Genomic DNA extraction from the blood cell samples was performed with the Qiagen DNeasy Blood Extraction Kit. From its cysteine to its phenylalanine, the CDR3 spans 15 amino acids. Here the CDR3 DNA is all that survives: 45 bases in frame from base 1. Based on the germline V gene (reference sequence), the CDR1 and CDR2 sequences are SEHNR and FQNEAQ. The germline ends are 12 bases apart after V is trimmed by 4 bases and J by 3 bases.

The clonotype was recovered from a woman aged 45-65 years in good health and CMV-seronegative. This receptor chain uses TRBV7-9 and TRBJ1-4, with the identity of the D gene unclear. Material for sequencing was PBMCs. The nucleotides read TGTGCCAGCAGCTCCCCGGGGAGCTCTAATGAAAAACTGTTTTTT. The resulting protein is CASSSPGSSNEKLFF.